Shown below are 11 T cell receptor beta chains from a single sample sequenced in a study of T cells in narcolepsy (dated by TCRdb to 2016 to 2019). Library preparation used the immunoSEQ multiplex PCR assay. The source is immuneACCESS, and TCRdb retained only in-frame sequences with V and J called. Part of the clones is not carried over; for the studies checked, unresolved V genes explain less than half of this, and the remainder is unexplained. The sample data list about 25,000 clones, and approximately 89% of these were observed just once. The top ten hold approximately 1.3% of the sample. The sequenced sample consisted of CD45RA- memory CD4+ T cells from PBMCs. The cell subset or site label for this specimen denotes: memory T cells sorted ex vivo from peripheral blood. The origin of the receptors is a human donor with narcolepsy.

As concerns this clone: Other nucleotide sequences from this sample produce the same CDR3. The gene calls are TRBV5-1 and TRBJ1-6, with TRBD1 matching over 8 bases. The CDR3 consists of 14 residues. J lost 7 bases, V lost 5 bases, and 5 bases had no gene match. Germline CDR1 is SGHRS and CDR2 is YFSETQ. CDR3 coding DNA: TGCGCCAGCAGTATACGACAGGGGAATTCACCCCTCCACTTT. It codes for CASSIRQGNSPLHF.

In its sample, this clone was seen once. The chain joins TRBV5-5 to TRBJ1-1; 7 positions agree with TRBD1. The V gene's germline CDR1 is SGHKS and CDR2 YYEKEE (reference sequence). The ends lost 4 bases at V and 5 bases at J; junction bases unmatched: 8. CDR3 length equals 14 residues. The CDR3 region is CASSEGARRTEAFF. DNA for the CDR3: TGTGCCAGCAGCGAGGGGGCGAGGAGAACTGAAGCTTTCTTT.

This chain uses TRBV28 with TRBJ2-7, with 9 positions matching TRBD2. CDR1 and CDR2 (germline): MDHEN, SYDVKM. Trimming removed 5 bases from V and 3 bases from J; junction bases left unmatched: 8. The CDR3 extends over 15 amino acids. CDR3 nucleotides: TGTGCCAGCAGTGCTAGCGGGACCGAGATCTACGAGCAGTACTTC. Translating it yields CASSASGTEIYEQYF.

V usage is TRBV20-1 and J usage is TRBJ2-7; 8 positions match TRBD1. The V segment lost 4 bases and the J segment 7 bases; nucleotides outside the gene matches: 3. The CDR3 spans 11 residues. The germline V gene has CDR1 DFQATT and CDR2 SNEGSKA (reference sequence). The CDR3 is CSATRTGEQYF. The CDR3 nucleotides are TGCAGTGCTACTCGGACAGGGGAGCAGTACTTC.

The genes are TRBV7-3 and TRBJ2-2, with 8 bases matching TRBD2. V shed 3 bases, J shed 3 bases, and the junction held 0 bases outside the gene matches. The CDR3 totals 14 residues. The V gene's germline CDR1 is SGHTA and CDR2 FQGTGA. In DNA, the CDR3 is TGTGCCAGCAGCTTGGGACTAGACACCGGGGAGCTGTTTTTT. Protein sequence: CASSLGLDTGELFF.

The chain recombines TRBV5-1 with TRBJ2-1; D is ambiguous. This CDR3 spans 13 amino acids. Trimming removed 0 bases from V and 8 bases from J, with 9 bases in between. Per the germline V gene, CDR1 is SGHRS and CDR2 is YFSETQ. The CDR3 DNA sequence: TGCGCCAGCAGCTTGGAAGGTGCGGATGAGCAGTTCTTC. Protein sequence: CASSLEGADEQFF.

The rearrangement joins TRBV5-1 to TRBJ2-7; 9 bases are shared with TRBD1. The CDR3 sequence is 17 residues long. Germline values: CDR1 SGHRS, CDR2 YFSETQ. Unmatched junction bases numbered 11, after V lost 3 bases and J lost 1 base. CDR3 loop: CASSSGQGLLQSYEQYF. The CDR3 DNA follows: TGCGCCAGCAGCTCTGGACAGGGGCTATTACAATCCTACGAGCAGTACTTC.

This clone was counted between two and nine times. The chain recombines TRBV6-6 with TRBJ2-7; D is perhaps TRBD2 (6 bases). Deletions cut 5 bases from V and 1 base from J, with 12 bases between. This CDR3 spans 14 amino acids. From germline, CDR1 is MNHNY and CDR2 SVGAGI (reference sequence). The CDR3: CASSPREESYEQYF. Here the CDR3 DNA reads TGTGCCAGCAGTCCGAGGGAGGAATCCTACGAGCAGTACTTC.

V is TRBV7-6 and J is TRBJ2-2; D is perhaps TRBD2 (6 bases). With 3 bases removed from V and 5 bases from J, the gap between germline ends came to 19 bases. The CDR3 is made up of 17 amino acids. Germline V gene data show CDR1 as SGHVS and CDR2 as FNYEAQ. DNA for the CDR3: TGTGCCAGCAGCTTGAGTGGGGGGAATTTTGGTACCGGGGAGCTGTTTTTT. Translating gives CASSLSGGNFGTGELFF.

V and J are TRBV9 and TRBJ2-1, with D possibly TRBD1 on 5 matching bases. Trimming took 4 bases from V and 1 from J, leaving 9 bases between them. The CDR3 has 14 residues. Germline V gene lookup returns CDR1 SGDLS and CDR2 YYNGEE. CDR3 coding DNA: TGTGCCAGCAGCCCCCGACAGTCCTACAATGAGCAGTTCTTC. This gives the protein CASSPRQSYNEQFF. Combining the CDR3 with reference TRBV9 and TRBJ2-1 gives the whole variable domain DSGVTQTPKHLITATGQRVTLRCSPRSGDLSVYWYQQSLDQGLQFLIQYYNGEERAKGNILERFSAQQFPDLHSELNLSSLELGDSALYFCASSPRQSYNEQFFGPGTRLTVL.

The rearrangement uses TRBV11-2 and TRBJ2-5, with a tentative D call TRBD1 (6 bases). Germline lookup yields CDR1 SGHAT and CDR2 FQNNGV. The CDR3 consists of 14 residues. Trimming cost V 2 bases and J 5 bases, with 12 bases left between them. As DNA, the CDR3 is TGTGCCAGCAGCTTAACAGGGATGGAGGAGACCCAGTACTTC. Translating gives CASSLTGMEETQYF. Full variable domain (outside the CDR3, taken from reference TRBV11-2 and TRBJ2-5): EAGVAQSPRYKIIEKRQSVAFWCNPISGHATLYWYQQILGQGPKLLIQFQNNGVVDDSQLPKDRFSAERLKGVDSTLKIQPAKLEDSAVYLCASSLTGMEETQYFGPGTRLLVL.